This T cell receptor beta chain stems from a study of radiation and T cells in renal cell carcinoma. This clone was observed a single time. Unmatched junction bases numbered 7, after V lost 5 bases and J lost 3 bases. CDR3 length: 15 amino acids. In germline, CDR1 is MNHEY, CDR2 SMNVEV (reference sequence). Assay: immunoSEQ multiplex PCR; the TCRdb copy retains only in-frame clones and omits some. This table holds about 150,000 clones, 88% found once. This sample's time point: baseline pretreatment blood. As for treatment: 15 Gy SBRT to primary tumor, nephrectomy 4 weeks later. The sequences come from blood, collected from a patient whose treatment included radiotherapy and nephrectomy. This TCR derives from a woman aged 70-85 years with renal cell carcinoma. V usage is TRBV27 and J usage is TRBJ2-7; TRBD1 matches 10 bases. Here the CDR3 reads CASSPDRGQLYEQYF. CDR3 in DNA: TGTGCCAGCAGTCCTGACAGGGGGCAGCTCTACGAGCAGTACTTC.